The rows below give T cell receptor beta chains drawn from one sample of a study of radiation and T cells in renal cell carcinoma. Sequencing used immunoSEQ multiplex PCR; TCRdb keeps in-frame clones, though not all of them. The sample holds 85,000 to 100,000 clones, 75% to 90% seen once. The source was blood, collected from a patient whose treatment included radiotherapy and nephrectomy. Every receptor here comes from a man between 45 and 60 years old with renal cell carcinoma. The CDR3 runs from the conserved cysteine through the conserved F or W. The D gene is left open where the match is weak. Part of the rows lack a size; the others show once, few, many or a class for expanded clones.

cdr3_nt	cdr3_aa	j_call	cdr3_length	d_call	v_call	clone_size
TGTGCCAGCAGTTTGGGGGGCAGGATTAATGAAAAACTGTTTTTT	CASSLGGRINEKLFF	TRBJ1-4	15	.	TRBV28	.
TGTGCCAGCAGCCCCAGACAGGGGAACTATGGCTACACCTTC	CASSPRQGNYGYTF	TRBJ1-2	14	TRBD1	TRBV7-8	.
TGTGCCAGCAGCGGGACAGGGGAGGCCAAAAACATTCAGTACTTC	CASSGTGEAKNIQYF	TRBJ2-4	15	TRBD1	TRBV7-9	once
TGTGCCAGCAGTTTATCAGGGACTAACTATGGCTACACCTTC	CASSLSGTNYGYTF	TRBJ1-2	14	.	TRBV28	.
TGTGCCAGTACTAGGTCGGCTGGAAACACCATATATTTT	CASTRSAGNTIYF	TRBJ1-3	13	.	TRBV19	.
TGCGCCAGCAGCTTGGCCGGATTCGGCGGCTACACCTTC	CASSLAGFGGYTF	TRBJ1-2	13	.	TRBV5-1	.
TGTGCCAGCAGCTTAGGGGGCATCACCGGGGAGCTGTTTTTT	CASSLGGITGELFF	TRBJ2-2	14	.	TRBV11-2	.
TGCGCCAGCAGACCTCTTCCCGGGACAGGCGAAACCTACGAGCAGTACTTC	CASRPLPGTGETYEQYF	TRBJ2-7	17	TRBD1	TRBV5-1	.
TGTGCCAGCAGCTTAGGAGGGTTCCTGAACGAGCAGTACTTC	CASSLGGFLNEQYF	TRBJ2-7	14	.	TRBV7-9	.
TGTGCCAGCACCGCTGCCGGGACTAGCGGGGGGGCCACCGGGGAGCTGTTTTTT	CASTAAGTSGGATGELFF	TRBJ2-2	18	TRBD2	TRBV7-6	.
TGTGCCAGCAGTACACAGGGTATAGGGACTGAAGCTTTCTTT	CASSTQGIGTEAFF	TRBJ1-1	14	.	TRBV6-1	.
TGTGCCAGCAGCGCCGGACAGGGGAGCTCCTACAATGAGCAGTTCTTC	CASSAGQGSSYNEQFF	TRBJ2-1	16	TRBD1	TRBV7-9	.
TGTGCCATCAGTGAGTCAGGGCACGAGCAGTACTTC	CAISESGHEQYF	TRBJ2-7	12	.	TRBV10-3	.
TGTGCCAGCAGCCCCGACGGGGGCAGCTACGAGCAGTACTTC	CASSPDGGSYEQYF	TRBJ2-7	14	.	TRBV7-2	.
TGTGCCAGCAGCGCGATGGACAGTGAAAAACTGTTTTTT	CASSAMDSEKLFF	TRBJ1-4	13	.	TRBV9	.
TGTGCCAGCACGTCTTTCACTGAAGCTTTCTTT	CASTSFTEAFF	TRBJ1-1	11	.	TRBV2	.
TGTGCCAGCTGCGGAGAGACCCAGTACTTC	CASCGETQYF	TRBJ2-5	10	.	TRBV28	.
TGTGCCAGCAGCTCCCTCCCGGATCAGCCCCAGCATTTT	CASSSLPDQPQHF	TRBJ1-5	13	.	TRBV9	few
TGTGCCAGCAGTTACTCGTGGCAGACCAGCTCCTACGAGCAGTACTTC	CASSYSWQTSSYEQYF	TRBJ2-7	16	.	TRBV6-5	.
TGTGCCAGCAGCCCCGGGACAGGGCCAAATGAAAAACTGTTTTTT	CASSPGTGPNEKLFF	TRBJ1-4	15	TRBD1	TRBV7-9	few
TGTGCCAGCTCACCCGGGATCGGCGAGGCTAATGAAAAACTGTTTTTT	CASSPGIGEANEKLFF	TRBJ1-4	16	.	TRBV18	.
TGTGCCAGCAGTGAAGCTGGGGGTGCGGGGGAGCTGTTTTTT	CASSEAGGAGELFF	TRBJ2-2	14	.	TRBV6-1	once
TGTGCCAGTAATTGTTCACCCCTCCACTTT	CASNCSPLHF	TRBJ1-6	10	.	TRBV19	few
TGTGCCAGCAGTTACGTGGCTAGCGGGAGTCCGCTTGAGCAGTTCTTC	CASSYVASGSPLEQFF	TRBJ2-1	16	TRBD2	TRBV6-5	.
TGTGCCAGCAGCTTGGGTCAAGGGGGCGATGGCTACACCTTC	CASSLGQGGDGYTF	TRBJ1-2	14	TRBD1	TRBV5-4	.
TGTGCCAGCAGTTTATTGGGACAGAGCTATAGCAATCAGCCCCAGCATTTT	CASSLLGQSYSNQPQHF	TRBJ1-5	17	TRBD1	TRBV28	.
TGCAGCGTTGAATCTAGGGGCGCGGGAGGCTACACCTTC	CSVESRGAGGYTF	TRBJ1-2	13	.	TRBV29-1	few
TGTGCCATCAGTCCCGGGACTAGCACTTACCAAGAGACCCAGTACTTC	CAISPGTSTYQETQYF	TRBJ2-5	16	TRBD2	TRBV10-3	.
TGCGCCAGCAGCTTTCAGGGATCGGACGAGCAGTACTTC	CASSFQGSDEQYF	TRBJ2-7	13	.	TRBV5-1	.
TGTGCTAGTGGTTTGGGGTCTGGCAATCAGCCCCAGCATTTT	CASGLGSGNQPQHF	TRBJ1-5	14	.	TRBV12-5	.
TGCGCCAGCAGCCCCATTGTAGGGAAAGGCTACACCTTC	CASSPIVGKGYTF	TRBJ1-2	13	.	TRBV4-1	.
TGTGCCACCACATCCGGGACTAGCGGGAGAAATGAGCAGTTCTTC	CATTSGTSGRNEQFF	TRBJ2-1	15	TRBD2	TRBV15	.